This T cell receptor (beta chain) was sequenced in a study of OX40 agonist ivuxolimab in advanced cancers. Autoimmune disease history or systemic immunosuppression meant exclusion. The trim removed 8 bases at V and 5 bases at J, leaving 16 bases unmatched. This CDR3 is 16 amino acids long. CDR1 is SGHVS and CDR2 is FNYEAQ in the germline V gene. Profiled with immunoSEQ multiplex PCR; TCRdb holds only in-frame clones, not every one. The sample lists tens of thousands of clones; around 86% were seen once. Findings and limits, study-wide: CD8+ T cells showed, on average, more clonal expansion than CD4+ cells. The expanded peripheral T cells' antigen specificity was not determined.

In regard to this clone: Its antigen remains unidentified.

This sequence originates from an adult with an advanced solid tumor such as melanoma, head and neck, liver or kidney cancer. V gene TRBV7-6 combines with J gene TRBJ2-3, with 7 positions matching TRBD2. The sequences come from CD4+ or CD8+ T cells sorted from blood, collected in a trial of the OX40 agonist ivuxolimab. CDR3 nucleotides: TGTGCCAGCTCACTAATTGCTAGCGGCCGGGGAGATACGCAGTATTTT. This sequence encodes CASSLIASGRGDTQYF.